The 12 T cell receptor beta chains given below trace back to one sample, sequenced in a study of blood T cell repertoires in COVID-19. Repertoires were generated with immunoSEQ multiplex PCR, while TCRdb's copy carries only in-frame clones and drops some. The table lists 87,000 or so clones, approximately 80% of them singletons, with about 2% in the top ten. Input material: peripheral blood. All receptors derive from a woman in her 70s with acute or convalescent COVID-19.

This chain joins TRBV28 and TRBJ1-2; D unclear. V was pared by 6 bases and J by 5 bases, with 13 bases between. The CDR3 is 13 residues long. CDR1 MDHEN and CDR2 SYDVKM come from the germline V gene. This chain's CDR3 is CASRISGIYGYTF. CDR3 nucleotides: TGTGCCAGCAGGATCTCCGGGATATATGGCTACACCTTC.

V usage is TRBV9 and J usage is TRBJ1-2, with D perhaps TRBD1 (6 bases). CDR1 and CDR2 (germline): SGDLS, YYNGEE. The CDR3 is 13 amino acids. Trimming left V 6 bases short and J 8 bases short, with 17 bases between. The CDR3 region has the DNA TGTGCCAGCAACAAACAGGGTCAGGGGGGCTACACCTTC. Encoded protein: CASNKQGQGGYTF. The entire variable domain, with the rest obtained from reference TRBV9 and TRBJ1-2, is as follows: DSGVTQTPKHLITATGQRVTLRCSPRSGDLSVYWYQQSLDQGLQFLIQYYNGEERAKGNILERFSAQQFPDLHSELNLSSLELGDSALYFCASNKQGQGGYTFGSGTRLTVV.

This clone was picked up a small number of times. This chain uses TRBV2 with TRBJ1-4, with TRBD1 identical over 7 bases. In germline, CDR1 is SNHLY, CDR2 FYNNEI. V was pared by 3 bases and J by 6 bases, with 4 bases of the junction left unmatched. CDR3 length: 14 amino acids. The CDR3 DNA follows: TGTGCCAGCAGTGACCAGGGGGAACATGAAAAACTGTTTTTT. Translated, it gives CASSDQGEHEKLFF.

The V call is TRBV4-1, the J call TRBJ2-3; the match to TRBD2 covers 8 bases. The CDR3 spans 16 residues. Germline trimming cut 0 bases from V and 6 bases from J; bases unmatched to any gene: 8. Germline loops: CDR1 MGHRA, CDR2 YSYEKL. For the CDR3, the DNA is TGCGCCAGCAGCCAAGAGCCAGCGGGGGCCACGGATACGCAGTATTTT. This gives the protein CASSQEPAGATDTQYF.

In DNA, the CDR3 is TGTGCCACCACCGGGACTGGGGGAGGTCAGCCCCAGCATTTT. Translated: CATTGTGGGQPQHF. The chain links TRBV2 to TRBJ1-5, with a possible D match to TRBD1 (5 bases). Trimming pared 10 bases from V and 6 bases from J, leaving 19 bases between. Germline V lookup: CDR1 SNHLY, CDR2 FYNNEI. There are 14 residues in the CDR3.

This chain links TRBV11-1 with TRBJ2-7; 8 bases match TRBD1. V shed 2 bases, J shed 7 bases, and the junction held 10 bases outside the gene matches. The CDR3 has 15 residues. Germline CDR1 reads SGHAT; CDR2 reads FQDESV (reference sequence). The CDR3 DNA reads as TGTGCCAGCAGCTTAAGTGGACAGGGTATAAGGGAGCAGTACTTC. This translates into CASSLSGQGIREQYF.

In nucleotides, the CDR3 is TGTGCCAGCAGCCCCGATTCAGGGAAGGGTTCACCCCTCCACTTT. Protein sequence: CASSPDSGKGSPLHF. The chain carries TRBV11-2 and TRBJ1-6; D perhaps matches TRBD1 (5 bases). V lost 5 bases and J lost 9, with 17 bases in between. The CDR3 covers 15 residues. Germline lookup yields CDR1 SGHAT and CDR2 FQNNGV.

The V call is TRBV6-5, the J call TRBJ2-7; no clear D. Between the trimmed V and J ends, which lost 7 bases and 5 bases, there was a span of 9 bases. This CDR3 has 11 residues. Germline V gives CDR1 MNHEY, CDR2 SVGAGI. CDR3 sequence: CASTSFDEQYF. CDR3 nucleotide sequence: TGTGCCAGCACTAGTTTCGACGAGCAGTACTTC.

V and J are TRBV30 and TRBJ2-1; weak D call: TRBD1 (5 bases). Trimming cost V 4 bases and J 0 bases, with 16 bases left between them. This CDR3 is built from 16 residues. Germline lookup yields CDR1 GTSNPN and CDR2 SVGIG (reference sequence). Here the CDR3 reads CAWISTQGSSYNEQFF. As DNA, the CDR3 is TGTGCCTGGATCTCCACCCAGGGTAGCTCCTACAATGAGCAGTTCTTC.

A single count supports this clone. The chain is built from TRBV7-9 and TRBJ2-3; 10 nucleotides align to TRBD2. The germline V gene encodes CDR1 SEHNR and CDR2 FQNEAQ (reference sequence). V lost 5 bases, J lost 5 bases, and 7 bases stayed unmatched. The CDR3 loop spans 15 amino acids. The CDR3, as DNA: TGTGCCAGCAGCATTAGCGGGGGGTTTGAAGATACGCAGTATTTT. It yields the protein CASSISGGFEDTQYF. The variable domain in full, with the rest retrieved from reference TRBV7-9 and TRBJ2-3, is DTGVSQNPRHKITKRGQNVTFRCDPISEHNRLYWYRQTLGQGPEFLTYFQNEAQLEKSRLLSDRFSAERPKGSFSTLEIQRTEQGDSAMYLCASSISGGFEDTQYFGPGTRLTVL.

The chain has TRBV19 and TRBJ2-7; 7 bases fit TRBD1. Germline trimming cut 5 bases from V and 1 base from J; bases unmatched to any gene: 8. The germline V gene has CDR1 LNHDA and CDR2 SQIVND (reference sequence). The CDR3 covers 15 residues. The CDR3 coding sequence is TGTGCCAGTAGTCCCCTCGGGACAGAGTCCTACGAGCAGTACTTC. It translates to CASSPLGTESYEQYF. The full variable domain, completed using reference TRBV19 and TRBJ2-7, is DGGITQSPKYLFRKEGQNVTLSCEQNLNHDAMYWYRQDPGQGLRLIYYSQIVNDFQKGDIAEGYSVSREKKESFPLTVTSAQKNPTAFYLCASSPLGTESYEQYFGPGTRLTVT.

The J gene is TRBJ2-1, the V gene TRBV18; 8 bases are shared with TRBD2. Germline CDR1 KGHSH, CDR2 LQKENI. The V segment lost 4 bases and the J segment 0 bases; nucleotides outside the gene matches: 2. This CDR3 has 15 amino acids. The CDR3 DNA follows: TGTGCCAGCTCACGGGGACTAGACTCCTACAATGAGCAGTTCTTC. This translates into CASSRGLDSYNEQFF. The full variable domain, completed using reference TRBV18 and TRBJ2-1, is NAGVMQNPRHLVRRRGQEARLRCSPMKGHSHVYWYRQLPEEGLKFMVYLQKENIIDESGMPKERFSAEFPKEGPSILRIQQVVRGDSAAYFCASSRGLDSYNEQFFGPGTRLTVL.